The clone carrying this TCR beta chain was seen a single time. This sample stems from a study of blood T cell repertoires in COVID-19. Study overall: PBMCs, B-cell-depleted T cells, or T cells were the source of the cDNA or gDNA that made up the material.

Losses at the gene ends were 4 bases for V and 4 bases for J; bases not matched to a gene: 13. The CDR3 totals 16 residues. Per germline, CDR1 SGHKS and CDR2 YYEKEE (reference sequence). How the authors handled the data: Amplification with reference gene primers provided the estimates of nucleated cell counts. The repertoire was sequenced with immunoSEQ multiplex PCR; TCRdb's copy has only in-frame clones and lacks some. V, J and clone size reflect that table, while D and trimming were determined from the DNA. The sample has about 140,000 clones, approximately 84% seen once. This chain links TRBV5-5 with TRBJ2-5; TRBD2 matches at 7 bases. The sequence was obtained from a human donor in a cohort sampled during active COVID-19. The sequenced sample was peripheral blood. The CDR3 region is CASSPVQGPGGETQYF. CDR3 in DNA: TGTGCCAGCAGCCCGGTGCAGGGCCCGGGAGGAGAGACCCAGTACTTC.